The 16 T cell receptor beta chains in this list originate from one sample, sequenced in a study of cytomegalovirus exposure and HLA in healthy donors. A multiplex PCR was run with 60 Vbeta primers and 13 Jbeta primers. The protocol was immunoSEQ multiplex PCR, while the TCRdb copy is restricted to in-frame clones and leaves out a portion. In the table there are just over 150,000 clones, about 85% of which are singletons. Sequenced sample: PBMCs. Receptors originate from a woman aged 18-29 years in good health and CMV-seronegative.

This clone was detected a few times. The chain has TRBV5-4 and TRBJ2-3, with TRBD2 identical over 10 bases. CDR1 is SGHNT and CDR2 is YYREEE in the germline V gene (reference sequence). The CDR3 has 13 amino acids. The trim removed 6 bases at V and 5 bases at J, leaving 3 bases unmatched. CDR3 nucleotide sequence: TGTGCCAGCACCAGCGGGGGGGGAGATACGCAGTATTTT. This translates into CASTSGGGDTQYF.

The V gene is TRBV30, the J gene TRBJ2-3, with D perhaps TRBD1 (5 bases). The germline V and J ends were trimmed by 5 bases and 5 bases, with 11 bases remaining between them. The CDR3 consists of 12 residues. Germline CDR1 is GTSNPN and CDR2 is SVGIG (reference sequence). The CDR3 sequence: CAWGQGKDTQYF. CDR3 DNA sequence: TGTGCCTGGGGGCAGGGTAAAGATACGCAGTATTTT.

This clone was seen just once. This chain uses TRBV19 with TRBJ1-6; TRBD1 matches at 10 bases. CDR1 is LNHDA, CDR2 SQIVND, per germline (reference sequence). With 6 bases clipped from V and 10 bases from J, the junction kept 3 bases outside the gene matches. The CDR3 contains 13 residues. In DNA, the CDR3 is TGTGCCAGTAGGGGACAGGGGAAATCACCCCTCCACTTT. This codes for CASRGQGKSPLHF. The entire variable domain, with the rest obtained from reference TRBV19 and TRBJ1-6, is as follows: DGGITQSPKYLFRKEGQNVTLSCEQNLNHDAMYWYRQDPGQGLRLIYYSQIVNDFQKGDIAEGYSVSREKKESFPLTVTSAQKNPTAFYLCASRGQGKSPLHFGNGTRLTVT.

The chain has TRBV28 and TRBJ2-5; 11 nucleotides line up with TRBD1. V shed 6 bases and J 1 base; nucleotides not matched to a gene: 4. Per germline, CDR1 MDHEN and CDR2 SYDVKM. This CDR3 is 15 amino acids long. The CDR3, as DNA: TGTGCCAGCAGATCCGGGACAGGGGGCCAAGAGACCCAGTACTTC. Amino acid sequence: CASRSGTGGQETQYF. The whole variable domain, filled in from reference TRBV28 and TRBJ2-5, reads DVKVTQSSRYLVKRTGEKVFLECVQDMDHENMFWYRQDPGLGLRLIYFSYDVKMKEKGDIPEGYSVSREKKERFSLILESASTNQTSMYLCASRSGTGGQETQYFGPGTRLLVL.

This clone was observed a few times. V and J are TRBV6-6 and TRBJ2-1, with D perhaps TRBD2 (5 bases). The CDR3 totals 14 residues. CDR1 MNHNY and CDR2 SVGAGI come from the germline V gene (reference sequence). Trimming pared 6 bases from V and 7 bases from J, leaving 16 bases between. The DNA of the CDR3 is TGTGCCAGCAGCCAACTCGAGGGCCGGAATGAGCAGTTCTTC. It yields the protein CASSQLEGRNEQFF.

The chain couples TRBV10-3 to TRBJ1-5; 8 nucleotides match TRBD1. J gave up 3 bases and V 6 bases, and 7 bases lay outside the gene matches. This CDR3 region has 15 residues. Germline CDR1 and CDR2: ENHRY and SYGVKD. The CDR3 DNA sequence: TGTGCCATCAGCCCCGGACAGGGAAACAATCAGCCCCAGCATTTT. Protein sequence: CAISPGQGNNQPQHF.

The CDR3 loop is CASSHDRAGNNEQFF. CDR3 coding DNA: TGTGCCAGCAGCCACGACAGGGCGGGGAACAATGAGCAGTTCTTC. The genes are TRBV6-5 and TRBJ2-1, with D perhaps TRBD1 (7 bases). Trimming shortened V by 6 bases and J by 5 bases, and 17 bases separated the two germline ends. CDR1 and CDR2 (germline): MNHEY, SVGAGI. The CDR3 is made up of 15 amino acids.

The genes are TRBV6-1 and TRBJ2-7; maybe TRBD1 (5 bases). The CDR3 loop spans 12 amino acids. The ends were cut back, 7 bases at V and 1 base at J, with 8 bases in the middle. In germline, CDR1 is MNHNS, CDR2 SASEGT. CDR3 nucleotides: TGTGCCAGCATGCAGGGATCCTACGAGCAGTACTTC. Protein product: CASMQGSYEQYF.

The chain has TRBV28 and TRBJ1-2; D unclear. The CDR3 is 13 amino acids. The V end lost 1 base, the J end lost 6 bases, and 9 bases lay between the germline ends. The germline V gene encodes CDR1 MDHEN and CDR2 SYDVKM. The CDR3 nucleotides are TGTGCCAGCAGTTTATATGATGAGCATGGCTACACCTTC. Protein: CASSLYDEHGYTF.

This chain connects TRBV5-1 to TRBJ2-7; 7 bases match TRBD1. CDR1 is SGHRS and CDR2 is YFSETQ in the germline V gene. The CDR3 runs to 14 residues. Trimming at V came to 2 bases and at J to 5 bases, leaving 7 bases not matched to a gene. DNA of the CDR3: TGCGCCAGCAGCTTTACAGGGGAGTCCCACGAGCAGTACTTC. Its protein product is CASSFTGESHEQYF. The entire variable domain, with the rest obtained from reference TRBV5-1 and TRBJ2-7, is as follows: KAGVTQTPRYLIKTRGQQVTLSCSPISGHRSVSWYQQTPGQGLQFLFEYFSETQRNKGNFPGRFSGRQFSNSRSEMNVSTLELGDSALYLCASSFTGESHEQYFGPGTRLTVT.

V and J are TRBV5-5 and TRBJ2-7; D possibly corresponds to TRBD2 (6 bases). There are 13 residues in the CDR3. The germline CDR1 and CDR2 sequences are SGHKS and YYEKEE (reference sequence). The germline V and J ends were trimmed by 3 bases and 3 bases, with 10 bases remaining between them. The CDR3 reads CASSSSGGYEQYF. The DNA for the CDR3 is TGTGCCAGCAGCTCCTCCGGGGGCTACGAGCAGTACTTC.

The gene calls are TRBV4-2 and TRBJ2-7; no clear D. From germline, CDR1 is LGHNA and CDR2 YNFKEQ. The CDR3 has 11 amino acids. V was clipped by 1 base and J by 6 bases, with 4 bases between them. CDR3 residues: CASSQGAEQYF. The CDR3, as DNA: TGTGCCAGCAGCCAAGGAGCCGAGCAGTACTTC.

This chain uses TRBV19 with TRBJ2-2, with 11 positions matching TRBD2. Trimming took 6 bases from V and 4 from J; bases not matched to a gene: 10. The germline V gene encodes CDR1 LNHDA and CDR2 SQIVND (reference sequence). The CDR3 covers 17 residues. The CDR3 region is CASRKTSGVPSTGELFF. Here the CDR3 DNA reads TGTGCCAGTAGGAAGACTAGCGGGGTTCCCAGCACCGGGGAGCTGTTTTTT.

The CDR3 spells CASSTGTGGNQPQHF. In nucleotides, the CDR3 is TGTGCCAGCAGTACCGGGACAGGGGGCAATCAGCCCCAGCATTTT. The chain has TRBV2 and TRBJ1-5; 10 nucleotides match TRBD1. J gave up 2 bases and V 5 bases, and 3 bases lay outside the gene matches. The CDR3 extends over 15 amino acids. In germline, CDR1 is SNHLY, CDR2 FYNNEI.

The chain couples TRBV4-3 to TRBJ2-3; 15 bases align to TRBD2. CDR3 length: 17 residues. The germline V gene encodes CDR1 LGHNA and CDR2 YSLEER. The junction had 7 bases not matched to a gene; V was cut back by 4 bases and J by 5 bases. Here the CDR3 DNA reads TGCGCCAGCAGCCCGAGGACTAGCGGGGGGGGTGGAGATACGCAGTATTTT. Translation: CASSPRTSGGGGDTQYF.

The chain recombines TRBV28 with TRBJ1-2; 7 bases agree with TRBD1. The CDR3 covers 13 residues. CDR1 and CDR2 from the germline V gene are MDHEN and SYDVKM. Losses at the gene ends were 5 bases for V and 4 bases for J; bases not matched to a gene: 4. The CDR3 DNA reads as TGTGCCAGCAGTATACAGGGGATCTATGGCTACACCTTC. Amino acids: CASSIQGIYGYTF.